A single sample is the source of the 3 T cell receptor beta chains below, sequenced in a study of spatial heterogeneity in lung cancer. Indicated time point: sample taken at primary tumor resection. Without sorting, whole RNA was sequenced from tumor, nontumor lung or frozen PBMC. TCRdb reprocessed the 5' RACE reads via MiXCR and lists one record per CDR3 protein. The sample has about 2,500 distinct CDR3 sequences, 3.5% to 5% seen once. Sample: normal lung tissue next to the tumor, taken at surgery. The origin of the receptors is a female donor with early-stage non-small cell lung cancer.

This clonotype was detected many times. This beta chain lies outside the target of a library built for alpha chains; its clone size means little. This rearrangement joins TRBV12-3 or TRBV12-4 to TRBJ2-5, with 8 bases matching TRBD1. Losses at the gene ends were 5 bases for V and 2 bases for J; bases not matched to a gene: 4. This CDR3 is built from 14 residues. CDR3 loop: CASSLRTGQETQYF. CDR3 in DNA: TGTGCCAGCAGTCTAAGGACAGGGCAAGAGACCCAGTACTTC.

By frequency in the sample, this clonotype is medium-sized. This beta chain slipped into a library made for alpha chains as a stray read, so its size is not meaningful. CDR3 DNA: TGTGCCAGCAGCCAAGTAGCCGGGCGGAATTCACCCCTCCACTTT. Its protein is CASSQVAGRNSPLHF. The V call is TRBV3-1, the J call TRBJ1-6; D is ambiguous. The CDR3 has 15 amino acids. V gave up 1 base and J gave up 7 bases, with 11 bases separating them. The V gene's germline CDR1 is LGHDT and CDR2 YNNKEL (reference sequence).

A remark on this clonotype: The library was prepared for alpha chains; this beta chain is a stray read, so its frequency means little. The chain has TRBV5-1 and TRBJ2-3; 15 bases are a match to TRBD2. CDR3 length equals 16 residues. Trimming cost V 4 bases and J 4 bases; bases outside gene matches: 4. Germline values: CDR1 SGHRS, CDR2 YFSETQ. The CDR3 DNA follows: TGCGCCAGCAGCCGCCGGACTAGCGGGAGGGCAGATACGCAGTATTTT. Its protein is CASSRRTSGRADTQYF.